These 10 T cell receptor beta chains originate from one sample sequenced in a study of blood T cell repertoires in COVID-19. The data were produced by immunoSEQ multiplex PCR, yet TCRdb's version contains in-frame clones alone and is incomplete. The sample includes around 95,000 clones, approximately 81% of them seen just once. The sequenced sample consisted of peripheral blood. The origin of the receptors is a woman older than 75 with acute or convalescent COVID-19.

The chain couples TRBV9 to TRBJ2-2; 7 bases agree with TRBD2. CDR3 length: 14 amino acids. The V and J ends lost 5 bases and 5 bases, in that order; junction bases with no gene match: 6. CDR1 is SGDLS and CDR2 is YYNGEE in the germline V gene. CDR3 sequence: CASRRAGPTGELFF. The CDR3 bases are TGTGCCAGCAGACGAGCGGGGCCTACCGGGGAGCTGTTTTTT. The variable domain in full, with the rest retrieved from reference TRBV9 and TRBJ2-2, is DSGVTQTPKHLITATGQRVTLRCSPRSGDLSVYWYQQSLDQGLQFLIQYYNGEERAKGNILERFSAQQFPDLHSELNLSSLELGDSALYFCASRRAGPTGELFFGEGSRLTVL.

The chain combines TRBV5-1 with TRBJ1-1; D call uncertain. Trimming removed 7 bases at V and 5 bases at J, with 15 bases between. The CDR3 covers 13 residues. Germline-derived CDR1 and CDR2 are SGHRS and YFSETQ. The CDR3 here is CASSLDRRTEAFF. Written as DNA, the CDR3 is TGCGCCAGCTCTCTGGATCGGAGGACTGAAGCTTTCTTT.

The V gene is TRBV6-2 or TRBV6-3, the J gene TRBJ2-7; 11 nucleotides align to TRBD2. Germline V lookup: CDR1 MNHEY, CDR2 SVGEGT. V trimming: 4 bases; J trimming: 0 bases; junction bases outside the gene matches: 8. This CDR3 region has 17 residues. CDR3 region: CASSSLAGAIISYEQYV. CDR3 coding DNA: TGTGCCAGCAGTTCACTAGCGGGGGCCATCATCTCCTACGAGCAGTACGTC.

The genes are TRBV28 and TRBJ1-5, with D perhaps TRBD1 (6 bases). CDR1 MDHEN and CDR2 SYDVKM come from the germline V gene. Between the trimmed V and J ends, which lost 6 bases and 3 bases, there was a span of 12 bases. This CDR3 is built from 14 residues. CDR3 DNA: TGTGCCAGCAGCCTTCAGGGGAACAATCAGCCCCAGCATTTT. Protein: CASSLQGNNQPQHF.

The chain recombines TRBV28 with TRBJ2-5, with 8 bases lining up with TRBD2. V lost 5 bases to trimming and J lost 7 bases; unmatched junction nucleotides: 18. This CDR3 contains 17 residues. CDR1 is MDHEN and CDR2 is SYDVKM in the germline V gene. In DNA, the CDR3 is TGTGCCAGCAGTACGATGGCTAGCGGGCCCAACCTCTGGACCCAGTACTTC. This sequence encodes CASSTMASGPNLWTQYF.

V gene TRBV28 combines with J gene TRBJ1-1; the D is unclear. The germline V and J ends were trimmed by 10 bases and 6 bases, with 15 bases remaining between them. The CDR3 contains 12 residues. Germline CDR1 MDHEN, CDR2 SYDVKM. The CDR3, as DNA: TGTGCCACTGAGGTGGGAGGCGCTGAAGCTTTCTTT. The encoded protein is CATEVGGAEAFF.

This chain joins TRBV7-2 and TRBJ2-7, with a tentative D call TRBD1 (5 bases). The germline CDR1 and CDR2 sequences are SGHTA and FQGNSA. The V and J ends lost 5 bases and 6 bases respectively, with 11 bases between them. The CDR3 covers 12 residues. DNA of the CDR3: TGTGCCAGCAGCAAAGGGGCTTCCGAGCAGTACTTC. Protein product: CASSKGASEQYF. The whole variable domain, filled in from reference TRBV7-2 and TRBJ2-7, reads GAGVSQSPSNKVTEKGKDVELRCDPISGHTALYWYRQSLGQGLEFLIYFQGNSAPDKSGLPSDRFSAERTGGSVSTLTIQRTQQEDSAVYLCASSKGASEQYFGPGTRLTVT.

The V and J genes are TRBV9 and TRBJ1-2; no reliable D call. CDR1 and CDR2 (germline): SGDLS, YYNGEE. The CDR3 has 15 amino acids. V lost 0 bases, J lost 2 bases, and 11 bases lay in between. The CDR3 protein is CASSVASGGNYGYTF. The CDR3 DNA is TGTGCCAGCAGCGTAGCGTCCGGAGGGAACTATGGCTACACCTTC. The full variable domain, completed using reference TRBV9 and TRBJ1-2, is DSGVTQTPKHLITATGQRVTLRCSPRSGDLSVYWYQQSLDQGLQFLIQYYNGEERAKGNILERFSAQQFPDLHSELNLSSLELGDSALYFCASSVASGGNYGYTFGSGTRLTVV.

V gene TRBV7-9 combines with J gene TRBJ2-5; the match to TRBD2 covers 13 bases. The CDR3 contains 18 residues. Losses at the gene ends were 5 bases for V and 0 bases for J; bases not matched to a gene: 9. Germline V gives CDR1 SEHNR, CDR2 FQNEAQ (reference sequence). The chain's CDR3 is CASSPGGLAGVYQETQYF. The DNA for the CDR3 is TGTGCCAGCAGCCCAGGAGGACTAGCGGGGGTCTACCAAGAGACCCAGTACTTC.

This clone was seen once. The rearrangement uses TRBV12-3 or TRBV12-4 and TRBJ1-1, with D perhaps TRBD1 (6 bases). The CDR3 sequence is 12 residues long. The V gene lost 8 bases and the J gene lost 11 bases, with 18 bases spanning the gap. The DNA of the CDR3 is TGTGCCAGCCGGCCTCAGGGGCGGGAGGCTTTCTTT. Amino acid sequence: CASRPQGREAFF.